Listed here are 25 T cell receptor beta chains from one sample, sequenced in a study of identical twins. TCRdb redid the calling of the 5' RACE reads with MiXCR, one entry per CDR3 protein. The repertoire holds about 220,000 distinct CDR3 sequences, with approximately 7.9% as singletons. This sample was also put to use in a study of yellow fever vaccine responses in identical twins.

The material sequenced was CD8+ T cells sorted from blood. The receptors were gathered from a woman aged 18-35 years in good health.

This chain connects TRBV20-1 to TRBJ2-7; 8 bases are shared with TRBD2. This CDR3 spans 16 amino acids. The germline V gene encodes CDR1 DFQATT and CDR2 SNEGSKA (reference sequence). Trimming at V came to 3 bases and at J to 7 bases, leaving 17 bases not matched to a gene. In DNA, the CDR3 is TGCAGTGCTAGCACTACCACTAGCGGCCTGAATCAGGAGCAGTACTTC. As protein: CSASTTTSGLNQEQYF.

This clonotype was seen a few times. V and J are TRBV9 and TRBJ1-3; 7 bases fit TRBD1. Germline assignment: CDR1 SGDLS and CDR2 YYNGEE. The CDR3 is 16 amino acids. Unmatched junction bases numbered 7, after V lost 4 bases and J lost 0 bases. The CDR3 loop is CASSTSTGSSGNTIYF. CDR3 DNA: TGTGCCAGCAGCACCTCGACAGGGAGCTCTGGAAACACCATATATTTT.

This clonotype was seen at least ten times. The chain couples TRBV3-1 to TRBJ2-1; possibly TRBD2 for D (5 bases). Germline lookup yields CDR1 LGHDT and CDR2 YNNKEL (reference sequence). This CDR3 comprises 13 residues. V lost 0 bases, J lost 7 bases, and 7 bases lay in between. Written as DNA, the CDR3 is TGTGCCAGCAGCCAAGATGGGAGAAATGAGCAGTTCTTC. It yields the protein CASSQDGRNEQFF.

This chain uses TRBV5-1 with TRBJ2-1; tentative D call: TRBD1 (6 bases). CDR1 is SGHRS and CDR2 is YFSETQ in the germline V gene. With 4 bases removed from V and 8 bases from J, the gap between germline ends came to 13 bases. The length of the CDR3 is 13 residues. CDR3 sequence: CASSTGQSDEQFF. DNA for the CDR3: TGCGCCAGCAGCACAGGACAGTCGGATGAGCAGTTCTTC. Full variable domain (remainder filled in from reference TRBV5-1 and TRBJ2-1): KAGVTQTPRYLIKTRGQQVTLSCSPISGHRSVSWYQQTPGQGLQFLFEYFSETQRNKGNFPGRFSGRQFSNSRSEMNVSTLELGDSALYLCASSTGQSDEQFFGPGTRLTVL.

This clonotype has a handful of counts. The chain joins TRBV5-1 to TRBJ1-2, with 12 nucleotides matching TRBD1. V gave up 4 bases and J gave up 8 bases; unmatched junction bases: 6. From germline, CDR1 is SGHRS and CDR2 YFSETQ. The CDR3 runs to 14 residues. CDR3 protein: CASSKGQGAEGYTF. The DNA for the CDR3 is TGCGCCAGCAGCAAGGGACAGGGGGCGGAGGGCTACACCTTC.

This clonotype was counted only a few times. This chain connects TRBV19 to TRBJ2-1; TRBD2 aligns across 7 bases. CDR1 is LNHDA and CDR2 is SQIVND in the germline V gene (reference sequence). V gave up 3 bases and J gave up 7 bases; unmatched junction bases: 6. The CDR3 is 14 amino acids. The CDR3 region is CASSIASGGNEQFF. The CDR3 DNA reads TGTGCCAGTAGTATCGCGTCCGGGGGGAATGAGCAGTTCTTC.

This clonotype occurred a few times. DNA for the CDR3: TGTGCCAGCAGTTTATCAGGGGCGAGGAACGAGCAGTACGTC. It encodes CASSLSGARNEQYV. The rearrangement links TRBV12-3 or TRBV12-4 to TRBJ2-7, with D possibly being TRBD1 (6 bases). Deletions cut 2 bases from V and 5 bases from J, with 13 bases between. The CDR3 runs 14 residues.

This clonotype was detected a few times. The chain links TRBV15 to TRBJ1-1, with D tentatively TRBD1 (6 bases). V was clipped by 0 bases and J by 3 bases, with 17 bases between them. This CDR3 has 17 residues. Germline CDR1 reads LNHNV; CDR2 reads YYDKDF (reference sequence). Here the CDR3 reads CATSREEVRGSDTEAFF. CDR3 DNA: TGTGCCACCAGCAGAGAGGAGGTCAGGGGAAGTGACACTGAAGCTTTCTTT.

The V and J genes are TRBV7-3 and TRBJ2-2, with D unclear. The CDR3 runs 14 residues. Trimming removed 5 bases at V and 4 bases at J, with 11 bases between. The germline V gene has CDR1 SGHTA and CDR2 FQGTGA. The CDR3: CASSPKGLTGELFF. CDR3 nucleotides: TGTGCCAGCAGCCCAAAGGGTCTCACCGGGGAGCTGTTTTTT. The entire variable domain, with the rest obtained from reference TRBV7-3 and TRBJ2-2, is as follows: GAGVSQTPSNKVTEKGKYVELRCDPISGHTALYWYRQSLGQGPEFLIYFQGTGAADDSGLPNDRFFAVRPEGSVSTLKIQRTERGDSAVYLCASSPKGLTGELFFGEGSRLTVL.

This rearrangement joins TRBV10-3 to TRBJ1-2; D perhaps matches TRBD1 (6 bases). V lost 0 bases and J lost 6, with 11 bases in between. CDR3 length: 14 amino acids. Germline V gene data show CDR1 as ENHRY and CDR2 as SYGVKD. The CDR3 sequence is CAISESGGAHGYTF. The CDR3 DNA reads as TGTGCCATCAGTGAGTCGGGGGGGGCGCATGGCTACACCTTC.

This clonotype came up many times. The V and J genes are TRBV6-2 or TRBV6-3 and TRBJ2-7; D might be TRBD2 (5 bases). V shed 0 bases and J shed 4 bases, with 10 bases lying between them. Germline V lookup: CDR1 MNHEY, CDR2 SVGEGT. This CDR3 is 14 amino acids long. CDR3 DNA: TGTGCCAGCAGTTACTCGAGGGTTTCTTACGAGCAGTACGTC. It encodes CASSYSRVSYEQYV.

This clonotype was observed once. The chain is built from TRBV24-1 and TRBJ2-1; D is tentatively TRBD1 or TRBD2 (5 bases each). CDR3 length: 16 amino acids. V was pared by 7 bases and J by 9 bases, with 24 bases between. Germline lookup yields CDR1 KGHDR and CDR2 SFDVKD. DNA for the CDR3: TGTGCCACCAGCGGCCCCCGAGGGCAGGGCCTCACTGAGCAGTTCTTC. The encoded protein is CATSGPRGQGLTEQFF.

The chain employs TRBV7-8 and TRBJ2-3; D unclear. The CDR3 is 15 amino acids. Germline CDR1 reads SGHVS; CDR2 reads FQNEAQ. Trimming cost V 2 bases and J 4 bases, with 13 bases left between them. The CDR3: CASSLSSSGSDTQYF. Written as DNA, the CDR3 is TGTGCCAGCAGCTTATCTTCGTCGGGTTCAGATACGCAGTATTTT.

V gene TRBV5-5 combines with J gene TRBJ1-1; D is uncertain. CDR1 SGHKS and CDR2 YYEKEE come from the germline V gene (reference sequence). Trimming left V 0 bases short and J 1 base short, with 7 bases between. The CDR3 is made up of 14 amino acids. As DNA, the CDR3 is TGTGCCAGCAGCTTGGGGCCAGAGAACACTGAAGCTTTCTTT. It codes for CASSLGPENTEAFF.

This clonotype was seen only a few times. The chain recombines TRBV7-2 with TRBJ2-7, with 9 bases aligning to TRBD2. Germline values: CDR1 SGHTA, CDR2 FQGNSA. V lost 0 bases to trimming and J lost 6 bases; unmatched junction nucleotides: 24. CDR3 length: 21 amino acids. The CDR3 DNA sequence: TGTGCCAGCAGCTTAGCGGAGATCAGGGTAAAAACCCGACTAGCGGCCTCCGAGCAGTACTTC. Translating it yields CASSLAEIRVKTRLAASEQYF.

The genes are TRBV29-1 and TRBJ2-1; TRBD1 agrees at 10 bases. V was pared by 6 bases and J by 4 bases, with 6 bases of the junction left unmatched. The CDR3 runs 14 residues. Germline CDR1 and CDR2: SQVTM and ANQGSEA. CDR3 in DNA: TGCAGCGTGTTTGGGACAGGGGAATACAATGAGCAGTTCTTC. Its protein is CSVFGTGEYNEQFF.

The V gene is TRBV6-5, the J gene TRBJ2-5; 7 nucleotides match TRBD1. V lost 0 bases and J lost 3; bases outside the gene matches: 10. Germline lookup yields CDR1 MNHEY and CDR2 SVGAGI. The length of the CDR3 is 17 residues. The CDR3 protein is CASSYSTLTGSKETQYF. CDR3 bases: TGTGCCAGCAGTTACTCGACCCTGACAGGGTCCAAAGAGACCCAGTACTTC.

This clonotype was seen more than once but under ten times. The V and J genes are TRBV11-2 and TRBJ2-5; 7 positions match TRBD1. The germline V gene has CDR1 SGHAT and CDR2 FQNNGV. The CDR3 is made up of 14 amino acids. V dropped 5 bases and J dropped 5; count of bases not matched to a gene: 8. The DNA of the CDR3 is TGTGCCAGCAGCAATGACTTGACAGGGGAGACCCAGTACTTC. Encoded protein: CASSNDLTGETQYF.

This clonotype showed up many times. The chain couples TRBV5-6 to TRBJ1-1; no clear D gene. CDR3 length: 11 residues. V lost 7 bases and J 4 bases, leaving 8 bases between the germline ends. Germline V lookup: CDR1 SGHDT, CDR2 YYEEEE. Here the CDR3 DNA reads TGTGCCAGCGCTTTCGCCACTGAAGCTTTCTTT. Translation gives CASAFATEAFF.

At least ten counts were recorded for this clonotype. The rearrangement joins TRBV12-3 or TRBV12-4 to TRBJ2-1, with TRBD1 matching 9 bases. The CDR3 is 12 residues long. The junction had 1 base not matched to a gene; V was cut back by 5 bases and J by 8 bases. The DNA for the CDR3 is TGTGCCAGCAGTACAGGGGGCCATGAGCAGTTCTTC. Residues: CASSTGGHEQFF.

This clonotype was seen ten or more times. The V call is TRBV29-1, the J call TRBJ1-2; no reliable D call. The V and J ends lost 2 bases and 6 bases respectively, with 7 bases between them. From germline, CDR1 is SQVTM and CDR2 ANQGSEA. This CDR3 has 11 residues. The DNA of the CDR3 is TGCAGCGTTGAATTCGGAGATGGCTACACCTTC. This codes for CSVEFGDGYTF. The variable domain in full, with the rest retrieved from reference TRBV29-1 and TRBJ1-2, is SAVISQKPSRDICQRGTSLTIQCQVDSQVTMMFWYRQQPGQSLTLIATANQGSEATYESGFVIDKFPISRPNLTFSTLTVSNMSPEDSSIYLCSVEFGDGYTFGSGTRLTVV.

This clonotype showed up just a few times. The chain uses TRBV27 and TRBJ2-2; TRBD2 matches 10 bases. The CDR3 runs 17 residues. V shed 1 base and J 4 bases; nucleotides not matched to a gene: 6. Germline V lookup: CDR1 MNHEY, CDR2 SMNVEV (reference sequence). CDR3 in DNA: TGTGCCAGCAGTTTATACGGTAGCGGGAGGTTCACCGGGGAGCTGTTTTTT. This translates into CASSLYGSGRFTGELFF.

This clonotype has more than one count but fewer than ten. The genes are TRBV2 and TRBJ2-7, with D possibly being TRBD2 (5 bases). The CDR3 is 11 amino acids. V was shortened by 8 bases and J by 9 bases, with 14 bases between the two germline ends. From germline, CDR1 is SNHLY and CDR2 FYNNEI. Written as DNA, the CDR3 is TGTGCCAGCCTAGGGCTTCGGGGGCAGTACGTC. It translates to CASLGLRGQYV.

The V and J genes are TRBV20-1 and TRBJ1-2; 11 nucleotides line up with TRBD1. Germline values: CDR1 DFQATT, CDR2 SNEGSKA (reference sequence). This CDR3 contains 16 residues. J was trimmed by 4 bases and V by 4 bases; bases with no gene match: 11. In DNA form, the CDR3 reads TGCAGTGCTATATCGGAAGGACAGGGGGCTATCTATGGCTACACCTTC. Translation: CSAISEGQGAIYGYTF.

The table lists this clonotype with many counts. The CDR3 sequence: CASSYSPEVHETQYF. CDR3 nucleotide sequence: TGTGCCAGCAGTTACTCTCCCGAAGTCCACGAGACCCAGTACTTC. The rearrangement uses TRBV6-5 and TRBJ2-5; D is undetermined. Trimming pared 0 bases from V and 5 bases from J, leaving 13 bases between. Germline V gives CDR1 MNHEY, CDR2 SVGAGI. The CDR3 has 15 residues.